These 3 T cell receptor beta chains were all obtained from the same sample, sequenced in a study of graft-versus-host responses after intestinal transplantation listed by TCRdb under 2021. For these receptors, no antigen is known. The library was prepared using the immunoSEQ multiplex PCR assay. Here the immuneACCESS table is served through TCRdb, limited to in-frame sequences with V and J called. Missing clones are a known gap in these copies; in checked studies unresolved V genes cover under half, and the rest lacks a known reason. The sample yields some 88,000 clones; approximately 94% were counted once. Approximately 2% of the sample goes to the ten largest clones. The time point label of this sample denotes: cells obtained before transplantation from donor or recipient. This material consisted of unstimulated CD8+ T cells sorted from spleen or lymph node cells, taken before intestinal transplant. The receptors stem from a human donor who received an intestinal transplant.

This rearrangement joins TRBV5-4 to TRBJ2-1, with no clear D. The CDR3 consists of 13 residues. V was clipped by 1 base and J by 4 bases, with 6 bases between them. From germline, CDR1 is SGHNT and CDR2 YYREEE (reference sequence). Written as DNA, the CDR3 is TGTGCCAGCAGCTTGTCAAATTACAATGAGCAGTTCTTC. Residues: CASSLSNYNEQFF.

The gene calls are TRBV11-2 and TRBJ1-2; 7 nucleotides align to TRBD1. The CDR3 is 16 residues long. Per the germline V gene, CDR1 is SGHAT and CDR2 is FQNNGV. V gave up 6 bases and J gave up 2 bases; unmatched junction bases: 12. The CDR3 region has the DNA TGTGCCAGCAGAAAAAGGGGGGACAGTGGGAACTATGGCTACACCTTC. Translating gives CASRKRGDSGNYGYTF.

V is TRBV7-2 and J is TRBJ1-5; 7 bases match TRBD1. Unmatched junction bases numbered 1, after V lost 5 bases and J lost 0 bases. Per germline, CDR1 SGHTA and CDR2 FQGNSA. The CDR3 is 14 amino acids. The CDR3 bases are TGTGCCAGCAGCCGGGACAGTAGCAATCAGCCCCAGCATTTT. This sequence encodes CASSRDSSNQPQHF.